The rows below give T cell receptor beta chains drawn from one sample of a study of T cells in Graves' hyperthyroidism and ophthalmopathy. TCRdb reprocessed the multiplex PCR reads with MiXCR, giving one entry per CDR3 protein. Counted here are some 210,000 distinct CDR3 sequences, approximately 17% occurring once; the ten biggest clones make up 50%. Source material: blood. These receptors were collected from a man aged 45-60 years with Graves' hyperthyroidism. The CDR3 runs from the conserved cysteine through the conserved F or W. D genes are given only for firm matches. Not all rows give a size; the values are once, few, many and, for expanded clones, a class.

J: TRBJ1-5
size: few
D: TRBD1
V: TRBV6-2/TRBV6-3
DNA: TGTGCCAGCAGTTCGGGACAGCTCAATCAGCTCCAGCATTTT
CDR3: CASSSGQLNQLQHF

J: TRBJ2-2
size: few
D: -
V: TRBV27
DNA: TGTGCCAGCAGTTGGCGGGAAGTGGCCGGGGAGCTGTTTTTT
CDR3: CASSWREVAGELFF

J: TRBJ1-3
size: -
D: TRBD1
V: TRBV6-2/TRBV6-3
DNA: TGTGCCAGCAGTCCGGACAGGGGGAGAGGAAACACCATATATTTT
CDR3: CASSPDRGRGNTIYF

J: TRBJ2-3
size: -
D: TRBD2
V: TRBV5-4
DNA: TGTGCCAGCAGCAAGGGACTAGCACACACAGATACGCAGTATTTT
CDR3: CASSKGLAHTDTQYF

J: TRBJ2-3
size: few
D: TRBD2
V: TRBV20-1
DNA: TGCAGTCCACTAGCGGGAGGTTCAGATACGCAGTATTTT
CDR3: CSPLAGGSDTQYF

J: TRBJ2-2
size: -
D: TRBD2
V: TRBV7-7
DNA: TGTGCTAGCAGCTCAACTAGCGGGAGGGCCGGGGAGCTGTTTTTT
CDR3: CASSSTSGRAGELFF

J: TRBJ2-3
size: many
D: -
V: TRBV25-1
DNA: TGTGCCAGCAGTAGAAACACCGATACAGATACGCAGTATTTT
CDR3: CASSRNTDTDTQYF

J: TRBJ2-1
size: many
D: TRBD2
V: TRBV20-1
DNA: TGCAGTGCTAGAGTCCCTAGCGGAATCAATGAGCAGTTCTTC
CDR3: CSARVPSGINEQFF

J: TRBJ1-1
size: -
D: TRBD1
V: TRBV18
DNA: TGTGCCAGCTCAGAAAACAGGGGGAACACTGAAGCTTTCTTT
CDR3: CASSENRGNTEAFF

J: TRBJ2-7
size: -
D: TRBD2
V: TRBV2
DNA: TGTGCCAGCAGTGAAGGGCGGGGGAACTACGAGCAGTACTTC
CDR3: CASSEGRGNYEQYF

J: TRBJ2-7
size: many
D: -
V: TRBV7-3
DNA: TGTGCCAGCAGCCCGCTAGGGATGGGCGAGCAGTACTTC
CDR3: CASSPLGMGEQYF

J: TRBJ2-6
size: many
D: -
V: TRBV4-1
DNA: TGCGCCAGCAGCCAAGAGGGCGCCGGCTCTGGGGCCAACGTCCTGACTTTC
CDR3: CASSQEGAGSGANVLTF

J: TRBJ1-1
size: many
D: -
V: TRBV7-2
DNA: TGTGCCAGCAGCTTATTGCCCGGGGGCACTGAAGCTTTCTTT
CDR3: CASSLLPGGTEAFF

J: TRBJ1-5
size: many
D: TRBD1
V: TRBV27
DNA: TGTGCCAGCAGTTATGGACAGGTTAATCAGCCCCAGCATTTT
CDR3: CASSYGQVNQPQHF

J: TRBJ2-7
size: -
D: -
V: TRBV4-1
DNA: TGCGCCAGCAGCCAGAGCCGGGACTTAGTATGGGGTGAGCAGTACTTC
CDR3: CASSQSRDLVWGEQYF

J: TRBJ2-4
size: -
D: TRBD2
V: TRBV12-3/TRBV12-4
DNA: TGTGCCAGCAAAGGCCGCCGGGGGGAGAACATTCAGTACTTC
CDR3: CASKGRRGENIQYF

J: TRBJ1-3
size: many
D: TRBD1
V: TRBV28
DNA: TGTGCCAGCAGGAGGACAGGGGGCCTTATCACTGGAAACACCATATATTTT
CDR3: CASRRTGGLITGNTIYF

J: TRBJ2-3
size: many
D: -
V: TRBV4-3
DNA: TGCGCCAGCAGCCAAGATGAATCGGCGGATACGCAGTATTTT
CDR3: CASSQDESADTQYF

J: TRBJ2-3
size: many
D: -
V: TRBV10-3
DNA: TGTGCCATGGGCCCAGGGGTCGGCGATACGCAGTATTTT
CDR3: CAMGPGVGDTQYF